This T cell receptor beta chain appears in the sequencing data of a study of blood T cells in healthy people across ages. Study results and limitations: CMV status of donors was not determined, possibly confounding expanded clonotype changes. PBMCs were not sorted, which prevented a conclusive comparison of naive versus antigen-experienced cells. Donors of long life had a larger count of naive CD4+ cells and greater diversity than aged donors.

The table lists this clonotype with a few counts. The antigen is not known. The germline V gene encodes CDR1 SGHTA and CDR2 FQGNSA. The CDR3 spans 14 residues. V shed 1 base and J shed 7 bases, with 13 bases lying between them. A J-beta primer mix and a sample-barcoded 5' primer were used in a second PCR of about 7 to 12 cycles. A template-switch adaptor containing 12 random nucleotides labeled each cDNA molecule. TCRdb reanalysed the 5' RACE reads using MiXCR and keeps one entry per CDR3 protein. The table lists fewer than 2,000,000 distinct CDR3 sequences, around 42% of them singletons. What was sequenced was blood. The chain is built from TRBV7-2 and TRBJ1-1; D remains unclear. The receptor comes from a human donor in good health. The CDR3 nucleotides read TGTGCCAGCAGCTTAGATATCGGGTTAATTGAAGCTTTCTTT. It codes for CASSLDIGLIEAFF.